The clone carrying this TCR beta chain was detected ten times or more. No antigen is known for it. This record comes from a study of T cell repertoires in cytomegalovirus infection. Overall study context: In public TCR beta signatures, there were indications of both CMV infection and matching HLA type. Findings and limits, study-wide: Cumulative public TCR beta family frequency identified carriers of CMV plus the relevant HLA. CMV-specific TCR beta clonotypes restricted by HLA-C were the ones dominating the ex vivo response.

The germline V and J ends were trimmed by 4 bases and 4 bases, with 13 bases remaining between them. The germline V gene encodes CDR1 SEHNR and CDR2 FQNEAQ (reference sequence). This CDR3 spans 14 amino acids. MiXCR was run by TCRdb on the reads, yielding one entry per CDR3 protein. The sample carries more than 250,000 distinct CDR3 sequences, roughly an eighth recorded once. The J gene is TRBJ1-2, the V gene TRBV7-9; the D gene is possibly TRBD1 (6 bases). Specimen: PBMCs. The TCR sequence derives from a human donor in good health (CMV status not recorded). Some clones in this sample may be carry-over from other donors' samples. Here the CDR3 DNA reads TGTGCCAGCAGCTCAGAGGGGGGGATCTATGGCTACACCTTC. Protein product: CASSSEGGIYGYTF. Full variable domain (remainder filled in from reference TRBV7-9 and TRBJ1-2): DTGVSQNPRHKITKRGQNVTFRCDPISEHNRLYWYRQTLGQGPEFLTYFQNEAQLEKSRLLSDRFSAERPKGSFSTLEIQRTEQGDSAMYLCASSSEGGIYGYTFGSGTRLTVV.